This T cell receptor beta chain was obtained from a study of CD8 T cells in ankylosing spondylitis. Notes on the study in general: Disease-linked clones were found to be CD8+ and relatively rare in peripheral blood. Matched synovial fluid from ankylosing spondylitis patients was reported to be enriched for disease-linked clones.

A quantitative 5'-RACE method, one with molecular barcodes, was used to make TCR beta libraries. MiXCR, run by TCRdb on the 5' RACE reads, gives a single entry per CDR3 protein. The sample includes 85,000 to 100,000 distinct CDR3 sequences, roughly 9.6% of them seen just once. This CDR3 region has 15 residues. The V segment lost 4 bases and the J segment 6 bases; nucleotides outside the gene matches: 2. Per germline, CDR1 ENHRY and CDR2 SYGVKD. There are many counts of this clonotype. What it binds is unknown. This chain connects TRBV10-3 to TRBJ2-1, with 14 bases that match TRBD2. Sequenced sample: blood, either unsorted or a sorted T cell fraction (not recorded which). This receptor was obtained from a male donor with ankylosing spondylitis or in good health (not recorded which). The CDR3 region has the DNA TGTGCCATCAGTGGGACTAGCGGGGGGCCCAATGAGCAGTTCTTC. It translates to CAISGTSGGPNEQFF.